The 17 T cell receptor beta chains presented below share a single source sample, sequenced in a study of blood T cells in healthy people across ages. A second PCR of about 7 to 12 cycles used a sample-barcoded 5' primer and a J-beta primer mix. Using its own MiXCR run on the 5' RACE reads, TCRdb lists one record per CDR3 protein. The sample lists roughly 570,000 distinct CDR3 sequences, about 25% occurring once. What was sequenced was blood. These receptors were obtained from a woman aged 70-85 years in good health.

The rearrangement uses TRBV5-1 and TRBJ1-4; 7 nucleotides match TRBD1. V was clipped by 4 bases and J by 4 bases; unmatched bases: 10. Looked up from germline, CDR1 is SGHRS and CDR2 is YFSETQ. The length of the CDR3 is 16 residues. This chain's CDR3 is CASSTGQKALNEKLFF. The DNA of the CDR3 is TGCGCCAGCAGCACGGGACAGAAAGCGCTTAATGAAAAACTGTTTTTT.

The chain is built from TRBV9 and TRBJ2-5; the D gene is possibly TRBD2 (5 bases). The J call may be mistaken, given a closer DNA end match to TRBJ2-7. The germline gives CDR1 SGDLS, CDR2 YYNGEE. The CDR3 is 15 amino acids. Here the CDR3 DNA reads TGTGCCAGCAGCGTAGGAGCTAGCCTACCCTACGAGCAGTACTTC. It codes for CASSVGASLPYEQYF.

The CDR3 nucleotides read TGTGCCAGCAGCCACAAGGGGTCTGGGGCCAACGTCCTGACTTTC. Translated: CASSHKGSGANVLTF. The chain is built from TRBV6-5 and TRBJ2-6, with a weak D call TRBD1 (5 bases). Germline CDR1 reads MNHEY; CDR2 reads SVGAGI. V was cut by 6 bases and J by 1 base, with 10 bases left in between. The CDR3 sequence is 15 residues long.

This clonotype was counted only a few times. The genes are TRBV9 and TRBJ2-4; D may be TRBD2 (6 bases). Germline CDR1 reads SGDLS; CDR2 reads YYNGEE. The CDR3 extends over 14 amino acids. V was trimmed by 4 bases and J by 8 bases, leaving 16 bases between them. CDR3 sequence: CASSPKTGVHIQYF. CDR3 DNA: TGTGCCAGCAGCCCAAAGACGGGGGTACACATTCAGTACTTC.

The chain couples TRBV5-1 to TRBJ1-1, with 8 bases matching TRBD1. V lost 3 bases to trimming and J lost 3 bases; unmatched junction nucleotides: 4. The CDR3 contains 14 residues. Germline V gene lookup returns CDR1 SGHRS and CDR2 YFSETQ. In DNA form, the CDR3 reads TGCGCCAGCAGCTGGACAGGGTTGGACACTGAAGCTTTCTTT. It is translated as CASSWTGLDTEAFF.

The chain is built from TRBV29-1 and TRBJ2-5, with D perhaps matching TRBD1 (6 bases). Trimming pared 6 bases from V and 2 bases from J, leaving 13 bases between. The germline gives CDR1 SQVTM, CDR2 ANQGSEA. CDR3 size: 13 residues. Here the CDR3 DNA reads TGCAGCGTGGATACAGGGAGACAAGAGACCCAGTACTTC. It codes for CSVDTGRQETQYF.

Only a few counts were recorded for this clonotype. The chain joins TRBV12-3 or TRBV12-4 to TRBJ1-5; no reliable D call. V dropped 0 bases and J dropped 4 bases, with 4 bases sitting between them. The CDR3 extends over 13 amino acids. CDR3 region: CASSLAQNQPQHF. CDR3 in DNA: TGTGCCAGCAGTTTAGCACAGAATCAGCCCCAGCATTTT.

In its sample, this clonotype was seen a few times. V gene TRBV7-3 combines with J gene TRBJ2-5; TRBD1 aligns across 7 bases. The trim removed 5 bases at V and 3 bases at J, leaving 3 bases unmatched. The CDR3 loop spans 13 amino acids. Germline values: CDR1 SGHTA, CDR2 FQGTGA. CDR3 sequence (DNA): TGTGCCAGCAGCCAGGGGGTCAAAGAGACCCAGTACTTC. It is translated as CASSQGVKETQYF.

V gene TRBV7-9 combines with J gene TRBJ1-2; D ambiguous. Germline V gives CDR1 SEHNR, CDR2 FQNEAQ (reference sequence). Trimming pared 1 base from V and 2 bases from J, leaving 14 bases between. The CDR3 has 16 amino acids. The CDR3 loop is CASSLEPSAGNYGYTF. As DNA, the CDR3 is TGTGCCAGCAGCTTAGAACCTTCTGCGGGCAACTATGGCTACACCTTC.

At least ten counts were recorded for this clonotype. The rearrangement links TRBV29-1 to TRBJ2-2; D possibly corresponds to TRBD2 (5 bases). The CDR3 covers 11 residues. Trimming left V 6 bases short and J 9 bases short, with 11 bases between. Germline CDR1 and CDR2: SQVTM and ANQGSEA. The CDR3 coding sequence is TGCAGCGTGGGAGCTCGCAGGGAGCTGTTTTTT. The encoded protein is CSVGARRELFF.

In its sample, this clonotype was seen once. The chain uses TRBV30 and TRBJ1-5, with D perhaps matching TRBD1 (6 bases). In germline, CDR1 is GTSNPN, CDR2 SVGIG (reference sequence). The V gene lost 0 bases and the J gene lost 6 bases, with 15 bases spanning the gap. This CDR3 is built from 15 residues. Written as DNA, the CDR3 is TGTGCCTGGAGTGTTATACAGGGAGGGGGTCAGCCCCAGCATTTT. Amino acid sequence: CAWSVIQGGGQPQHF.

This chain uses TRBV29-1 with TRBJ2-7, with 8 bases lining up with TRBD1. The CDR3 length is 12 residues. Germline V gene lookup returns CDR1 SQVTM and CDR2 ANQGSEA. The trim removed 5 bases at V and 4 bases at J, leaving 4 bases unmatched. CDR3: CSVNGQGYEQYF. CDR3 DNA sequence: TGCAGCGTTAATGGACAGGGATACGAGCAGTACTTC.

This clonotype was counted at least ten times. This chain connects TRBV7-2 to TRBJ1-2; 7 nucleotides agree with TRBD1. This CDR3 has 14 amino acids. CDR1 SGHTA and CDR2 FQGNSA come from the germline V gene. The trim removed 5 bases at V and 4 bases at J, leaving 7 bases unmatched. The CDR3 sequence: CASSPRDSFYGYTF. The CDR3 coding sequence is TGTGCCAGCAGCCCGCGGGACAGCTTCTATGGCTACACCTTC.

This rearrangement joins TRBV5-1 to TRBJ2-3; 7 positions match TRBD2. This CDR3 contains 13 residues. Germline CDR1 and CDR2: SGHRS and YFSETQ. V lost 4 bases, J lost 9 bases, and 8 bases stayed unmatched. CDR3 region: CASSVGLLDTQYF. In DNA form, the CDR3 reads TGCGCCAGCAGCGTGGGACTACTGGACACGCAGTATTTT. The full variable domain, in which reference TRBV5-1 and TRBJ2-3 provide the parts outside the CDR3, is KAGVTQTPRYLIKTRGQQVTLSCSPISGHRSVSWYQQTPGQGLQFLFEYFSETQRNKGNFPGRFSGRQFSNSRSEMNVSTLELGDSALYLCASSVGLLDTQYFGPGTRLTVL.

This clonotype appeared many times. The rearrangement links TRBV4-3 to TRBJ2-3; 8 nucleotides align to TRBD2. The CDR3 has 18 amino acids. CDR1 LGHNA and CDR2 YSLEER come from the germline V gene. The V gene end was trimmed by 0 bases and the J gene end by 4 bases; junction bases not matched to a gene: 12. The CDR3 DNA follows: TGCGCCAGCAGCCAAGACCGTGGAGCGGGGGCCCCCCCAGATACGCAGTATTTT. It specifies CASSQDRGAGAPPDTQYF.

In its sample, this clonotype was seen a few times. The rearrangement uses TRBV29-1 and TRBJ2-3, with 11 bases that match TRBD1. Germline V gene lookup returns CDR1 SQVTM and CDR2 ANQGSEA. V lost 6 bases and J lost 4; bases outside the gene matches: 6. This CDR3 region has 14 residues. The CDR3, as DNA: TGCAGCGTCCTGGGGGGACAGGGGGCAGATACGCAGTATTTT. It codes for CSVLGGQGADTQYF.

The chain employs TRBV12-3 or TRBV12-4 and TRBJ1-6; D is uncertain. The CDR3 has 11 residues. Trimming removed 3 bases from V and 9 bases from J, with 3 bases in between. The CDR3 is CASSFGSPLHF. Here the CDR3 DNA reads TGTGCCAGCAGTTTCGGTTCACCCCTCCACTTT.